This T cell receptor beta chain is drawn from a study of T cell repertoires in ileal Crohn's disease. For the study at large: Median disease duration was approximately eight years; about 37% smoked at surgery.

Study-level results: Endoscopic recurrence occurred in every patient whose clonality exceeded 26.8%. Clonal expansions were more frequent in active smokers than non-smokers at surgery.

Included were adult ileal or ileocolonic Crohn's patients indicated for ileocolonic resection. The CDR3 runs 14 residues. Germline V gene lookup returns CDR1 SGHTA and CDR2 FQGNSA. Libraries were prepared by immunoSEQ multiplex PCR; TCRdb keeps only in-frame clonotypes and omits some of them. This table has 25,000 to 30,000 clones, about 81% appearing once. Comment on this clone: What it recognizes is unknown. The junction and the germline gene differ at one end; a read error may be behind it.

The receptor was derived from an adult with Crohn's disease. Sequenced: ileal tissue. The chain links TRBV7-2 to TRBJ1-1, with D perhaps matching TRBD1 (5 bases). CDR3 loop: CASSIREGSLRVIF. In nucleotides, the CDR3 is TGTGCCAGCAGCATCAGGGAGGGCTCCCTTAGGGTTATCTTT.